This TCR beta chain originates from a study of shared clonotypes between healthy human individuals. Study overall: The plates for each donor numbered three CD4 naive, three CD4 memory, two CD8 naive and one CD8 memory. Overall study results and limits: The four-donor shared clonotypes exceeded non-shared clonotypes in generation probability, with non-shared ones scoring lower. Larger richness was generally estimated for naive than memory subsets.

Every one of the donors was a Caucasian adult that lived in Nashville, Tennessee. Generated by immunoSEQ multiplex PCR, the TCRdb table keeps only in-frame clones and is missing some. The sample carries around 1.1 million clones, 70% to 80% recorded once. Of note for this clone: Its matching antigen is unknown.

The CDR3 has 16 amino acids. Trimming cost V 0 bases and J 4 bases, with 13 bases left between them. CDR1 and CDR2 from the germline V gene are SGDLS and YYNGEE. This TCR was recovered from a man aged 18 to 35 in good health. Some clones in this sample may be carry-over from other donors' samples. Input material: memory CD4+ T cells from PBMCs. Subset in this sample: CD45RA-negative fraction. The V gene is TRBV9, the J gene TRBJ2-2; D tentatively fits TRBD1 or TRBD2 (6 bases each). The CDR3 nucleotides are TGTGCCAGCAGCGTAGCCCCCCCGGGGGCCACCGGGGAGCTGTTTTTT. This sequence encodes CASSVAPPGATGELFF.